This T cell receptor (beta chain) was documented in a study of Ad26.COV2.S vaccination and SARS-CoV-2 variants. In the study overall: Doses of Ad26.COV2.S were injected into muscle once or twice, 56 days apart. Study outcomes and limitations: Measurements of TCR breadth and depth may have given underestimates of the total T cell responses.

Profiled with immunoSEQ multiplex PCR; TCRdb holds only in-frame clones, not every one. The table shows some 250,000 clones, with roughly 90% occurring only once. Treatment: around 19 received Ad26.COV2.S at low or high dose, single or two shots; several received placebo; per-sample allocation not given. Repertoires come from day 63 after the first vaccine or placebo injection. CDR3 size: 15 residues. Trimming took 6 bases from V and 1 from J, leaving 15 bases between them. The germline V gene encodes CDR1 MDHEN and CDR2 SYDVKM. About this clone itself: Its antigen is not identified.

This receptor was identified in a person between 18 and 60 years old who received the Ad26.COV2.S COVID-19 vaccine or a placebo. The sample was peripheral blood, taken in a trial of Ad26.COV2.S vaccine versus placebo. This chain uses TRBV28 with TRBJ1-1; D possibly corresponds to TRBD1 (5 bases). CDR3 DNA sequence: TGTGCCAGCAGGACTAAATGGAGGGGGAACACTGAAGCTTTCTTT. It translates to CASRTKWRGNTEAFF. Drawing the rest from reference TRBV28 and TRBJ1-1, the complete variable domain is DVKVTQSSRYLVKRTGEKVFLECVQDMDHENMFWYRQDPGLGLRLIYFSYDVKMKEKGDIPEGYSVSREKKERFSLILESASTNQTSMYLCASRTKWRGNTEAFFGQGTRLTVV.